A selection of T cell receptor beta chains follows, all from one sample in a study of T cell responses to AZD1222 COVID-19 vaccine. Measured with immunoSEQ multiplex PCR; TCRdb has only the in-frame clones, and not every one. The table has some 170,000 clones, approximately 90% seen once; the top ten hold approximately 4.5%. This specimen was peripheral blood, taken 28 days after the second AZD1222 dose. The receptors originated from an adult who received the AZD1222 COVID-19 vaccine. Both conserved end residues are part of each CDR3. The order of the fields is CDR3 protein, CDR3 DNA, D gene, clone size, V gene, J gene. The D gene is left open where the match is weak. Some rows mark clone size as missing; the rest say once, few, many or name a class of expanded clone.

CASSLGDGVQRELFF	TGTGCCAGCAGCTTAGGGGATGGGGTCCAGAGGGAGCTGTTTTTT	NA	once	TRBV7-9	TRBJ2-2
CASSEAVLAVIYEQYF	TGTGCCAGCAGTGAAGCGGTTCTAGCAGTCATTTACGAGCAGTACTTC	NA	NA	TRBV2	TRBJ2-7
CASSPYSGTDEKLFF	TGTGCCAGCAGCCCCTATTCCGGGACGGATGAAAAACTGTTTTTT	NA	NA	TRBV3-1/TRBV3-2	TRBJ1-4
CASRGPGTAGTQYF	TGTGCCAGCAGGGGCCCGGGGACAGCTGGGACCCAGTACTTC	TRBD1	few	TRBV2	TRBJ2-5
CASSVQGYNEQFF	TGTGCCAGCAGCGTACAGGGGTACAATGAGCAGTTCTTC	TRBD1	once	TRBV2	TRBJ2-1
CSATGYGEQFF	TGCAGTGCAACGGGGTACGGTGAGCAGTTCTTC	NA	NA	TRBV20-1	TRBJ2-1
CASSEGLSGNTIYF	TGTGCCAGCAGTGAAGGGCTTTCTGGAAACACCATATATTTT	NA	NA	TRBV2	TRBJ1-3
CASSLPSADTQYF	TGTGCCAGCAGCCTCCCCAGCGCAGATACGCAGTATTTT	NA	NA	TRBV5-5	TRBJ2-3
CASSGEFNEKLFF	TGTGCCAGCAGCGGGGAGTTTAATGAAAAACTGTTTTTT	NA	NA	TRBV7-9	TRBJ1-4
CASSSTDPYGYTF	TGTGCCAGCAGTTCCACAGACCCCTATGGCTACACCTTC	NA	few	TRBV6-5	TRBJ1-2
CASSPYGPKTYEQYF	TGTGCCAGCAGCCCCTACGGACCTAAAACCTACGAGCAGTACTTC	NA	NA	TRBV5-6	TRBJ2-7